This T cell receptor beta chain was identified during a study of shared clonotypes between healthy human individuals. Study results and limitations: There were few donors, and this limited the genetic and exposure-history diversity represented. Non-shared clonotypes displayed generation probabilities falling below those of clonotypes present in all four donors.

Assay used: immunoSEQ multiplex PCR; TCRdb lists only in-frame clones, some missing. The sample has approximately 1,500,000 clones, approximately 97% seen once. Memory CD4+ cells were the fraction left after CD45RA+ naive selection. About this clone: Its antigen remains unidentified.

The sample was naive CD4+ T cells sorted from blood. Indicated subset: CD45RA+ positively selected. The TCR was taken from a man aged 25-45 years in good health.

CDR3 in amino acids: CATSRGGTLSYGYTF. CDR3 DNA sequence: TGTGCCACCAGCCGGGGGGGGACACTATCTTATGGCTACACCTTC. The V gene is TRBV15, the J gene TRBJ1-2; TRBD1 might be the D (6 bases). From germline, CDR1 is LNHNV and CDR2 YYDKDF (reference sequence). The CDR3 contains 15 residues. Deletions cut 5 bases from V and 5 bases from J, with 18 bases between.